Given below is one TCR beta chain in context. This specimen comes from a study of blood T cell repertoires in COVID-19. Study-wide background: Both acute and convalescent COVID-19 samples were obtained from the United States, Italy and Spain.

This CDR3 is 14 amino acids long. Per the germline V gene, CDR1 is ENHRY and CDR2 is SYGVKD. Trimming pared 4 bases from V and 5 bases from J, leaving 9 bases between. In the source study's methods: Amplification from reference gene primers served as the basis for estimated nucleated cell counts. Assay: immunoSEQ multiplex PCR; the TCRdb copy retains only in-frame clones and omits some. Clonal size and the V and J genes are those of that table, whereas D and trimming came from the DNA. The sample has 200,000 or so clones, 80% to 90% seen once. This TCR was sampled from a woman in her fifties or sixties who had been exposed to COVID-19. Sequenced: PBMCs or T cells enriched from blood (not recorded which). The chain employs TRBV10-3 and TRBJ1-6; TRBD1 is a possible D gene (5 bases). The CDR3 sequence: CAISVGDNNSPLHF. The CDR3 nucleotides read TGTGCCATCAGTGTAGGGGATAATAATTCACCCCTCCACTTT.